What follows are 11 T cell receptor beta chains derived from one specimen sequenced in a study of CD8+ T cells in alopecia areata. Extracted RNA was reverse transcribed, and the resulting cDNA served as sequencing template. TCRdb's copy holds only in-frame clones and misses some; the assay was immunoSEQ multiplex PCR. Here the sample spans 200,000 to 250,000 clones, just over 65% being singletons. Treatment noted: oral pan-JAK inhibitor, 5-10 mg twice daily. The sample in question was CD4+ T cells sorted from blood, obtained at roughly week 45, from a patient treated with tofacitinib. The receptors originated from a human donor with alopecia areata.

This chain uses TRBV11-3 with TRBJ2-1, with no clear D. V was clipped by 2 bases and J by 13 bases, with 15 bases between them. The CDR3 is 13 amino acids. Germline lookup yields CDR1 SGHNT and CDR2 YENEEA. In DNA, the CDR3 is TGTGCCAGCAGCTTAAACGGGCTCAGCCACCAGTTCTTC. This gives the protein CASSLNGLSHQFF.

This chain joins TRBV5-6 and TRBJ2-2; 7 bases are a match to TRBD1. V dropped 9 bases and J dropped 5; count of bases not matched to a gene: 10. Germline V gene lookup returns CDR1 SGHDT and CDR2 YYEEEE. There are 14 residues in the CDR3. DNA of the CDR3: TGTGCCACCAAGACAGGGTACGAGACCGGGGAGCTGTTTTTT. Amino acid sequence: CATKTGYETGELFF.

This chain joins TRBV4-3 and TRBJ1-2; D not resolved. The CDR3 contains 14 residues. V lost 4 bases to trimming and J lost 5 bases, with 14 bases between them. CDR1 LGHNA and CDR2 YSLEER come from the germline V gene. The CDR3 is CASSPEDPSYGYTF. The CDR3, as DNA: TGCGCCAGCAGCCCCGAAGACCCTTCGTATGGCTACACCTTC.

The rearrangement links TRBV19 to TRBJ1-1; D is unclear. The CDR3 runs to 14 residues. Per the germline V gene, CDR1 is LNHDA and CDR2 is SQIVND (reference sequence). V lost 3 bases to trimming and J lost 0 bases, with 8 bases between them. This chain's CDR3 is CASSIGGMNTEAFF. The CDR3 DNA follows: TGTGCCAGTAGTATTGGAGGTATGAACACTGAAGCTTTCTTT.

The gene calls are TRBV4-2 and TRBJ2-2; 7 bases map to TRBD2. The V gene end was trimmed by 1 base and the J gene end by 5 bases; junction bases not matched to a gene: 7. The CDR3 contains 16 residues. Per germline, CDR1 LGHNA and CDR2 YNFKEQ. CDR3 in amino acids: CASSQGAGYNTGELFF. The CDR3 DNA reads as TGTGCCAGCAGCCAAGGAGCGGGGTATAATACCGGGGAGCTGTTTTTT.

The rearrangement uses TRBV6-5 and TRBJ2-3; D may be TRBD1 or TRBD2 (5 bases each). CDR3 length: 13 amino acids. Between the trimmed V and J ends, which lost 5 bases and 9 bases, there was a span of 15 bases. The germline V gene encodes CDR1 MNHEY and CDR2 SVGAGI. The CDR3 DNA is TGTGCCAGCAGTCCCGCCCGGGGACCAACGCAGTATTTT. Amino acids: CASSPARGPTQYF.

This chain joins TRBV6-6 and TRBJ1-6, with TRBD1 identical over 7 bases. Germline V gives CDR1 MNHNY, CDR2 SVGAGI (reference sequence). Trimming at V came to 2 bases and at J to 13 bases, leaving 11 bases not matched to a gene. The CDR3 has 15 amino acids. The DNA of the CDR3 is TGTGCCAGCAGTTACGGTGGGACAGAGGCGAGGCCCCTCCACTTT. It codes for CASSYGGTEARPLHF.

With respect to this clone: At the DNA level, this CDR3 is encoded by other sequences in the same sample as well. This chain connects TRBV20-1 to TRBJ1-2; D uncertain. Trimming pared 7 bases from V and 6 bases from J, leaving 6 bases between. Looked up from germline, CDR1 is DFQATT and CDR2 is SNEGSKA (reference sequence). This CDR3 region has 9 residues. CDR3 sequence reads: CSVKDGYTF. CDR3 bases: TGCAGTGTCAAGGATGGCTACACCTTC.

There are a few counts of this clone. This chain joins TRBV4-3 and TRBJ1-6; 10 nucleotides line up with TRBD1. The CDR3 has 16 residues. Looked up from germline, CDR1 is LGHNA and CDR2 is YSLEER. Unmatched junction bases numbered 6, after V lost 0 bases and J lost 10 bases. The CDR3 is CASSQEIGTGVSPLHF. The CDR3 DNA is TGCGCCAGCAGCCAAGAGATAGGGACAGGGGTCTCACCCCTCCACTTT.

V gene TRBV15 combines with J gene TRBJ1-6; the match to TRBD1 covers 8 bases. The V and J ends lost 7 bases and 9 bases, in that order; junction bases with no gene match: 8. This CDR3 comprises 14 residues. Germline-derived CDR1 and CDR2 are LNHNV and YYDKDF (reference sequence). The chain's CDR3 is CATTEAGGSSPLHF. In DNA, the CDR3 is TGTGCCACCACCGAGGCAGGGGGCAGTTCACCCCTCCACTTT.

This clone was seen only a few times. In DNA, the CDR3 is TGCAGCGTTTATACTAGCGGGGGGAGGAATGAGCAGTTCTTC. It encodes CSVYTSGGRNEQFF. This chain uses TRBV29-1 with TRBJ2-1, with 12 bases that match TRBD2. CDR3 length: 14 residues. Germline CDR1 reads SQVTM; CDR2 reads ANQGSEA. V lost 5 bases, J lost 7 bases, and 6 bases stayed unmatched.